This T cell receptor (beta chain) derives from a study of T cell responses to AZD1222 COVID-19 vaccine. Sequencing used immunoSEQ multiplex PCR; TCRdb keeps in-frame clones, though not all of them. The profile shows over 130,000 clones, almost 95% of them singletons. The germline CDR1 and CDR2 sequences are LGHNT and FRNRAP. V trimming: 2 bases; J trimming: 0 bases; junction bases outside the gene matches: 6. The CDR3 loop spans 17 amino acids. The source was peripheral blood, collected 28 days after the second AZD1222 dose. J is TRBJ2-7 and V is TRBV12-5, with 11 bases identical to TRBD2. This receptor was taken from an adult who received the AZD1222 COVID-19 vaccine. CDR3 bases: TGTGCTAGTGGTTTGCCGCTAGGACTAGCGGGCTCCTACGAGCAGTACTTC. Its translation is CASGLPLGLAGSYEQYF.